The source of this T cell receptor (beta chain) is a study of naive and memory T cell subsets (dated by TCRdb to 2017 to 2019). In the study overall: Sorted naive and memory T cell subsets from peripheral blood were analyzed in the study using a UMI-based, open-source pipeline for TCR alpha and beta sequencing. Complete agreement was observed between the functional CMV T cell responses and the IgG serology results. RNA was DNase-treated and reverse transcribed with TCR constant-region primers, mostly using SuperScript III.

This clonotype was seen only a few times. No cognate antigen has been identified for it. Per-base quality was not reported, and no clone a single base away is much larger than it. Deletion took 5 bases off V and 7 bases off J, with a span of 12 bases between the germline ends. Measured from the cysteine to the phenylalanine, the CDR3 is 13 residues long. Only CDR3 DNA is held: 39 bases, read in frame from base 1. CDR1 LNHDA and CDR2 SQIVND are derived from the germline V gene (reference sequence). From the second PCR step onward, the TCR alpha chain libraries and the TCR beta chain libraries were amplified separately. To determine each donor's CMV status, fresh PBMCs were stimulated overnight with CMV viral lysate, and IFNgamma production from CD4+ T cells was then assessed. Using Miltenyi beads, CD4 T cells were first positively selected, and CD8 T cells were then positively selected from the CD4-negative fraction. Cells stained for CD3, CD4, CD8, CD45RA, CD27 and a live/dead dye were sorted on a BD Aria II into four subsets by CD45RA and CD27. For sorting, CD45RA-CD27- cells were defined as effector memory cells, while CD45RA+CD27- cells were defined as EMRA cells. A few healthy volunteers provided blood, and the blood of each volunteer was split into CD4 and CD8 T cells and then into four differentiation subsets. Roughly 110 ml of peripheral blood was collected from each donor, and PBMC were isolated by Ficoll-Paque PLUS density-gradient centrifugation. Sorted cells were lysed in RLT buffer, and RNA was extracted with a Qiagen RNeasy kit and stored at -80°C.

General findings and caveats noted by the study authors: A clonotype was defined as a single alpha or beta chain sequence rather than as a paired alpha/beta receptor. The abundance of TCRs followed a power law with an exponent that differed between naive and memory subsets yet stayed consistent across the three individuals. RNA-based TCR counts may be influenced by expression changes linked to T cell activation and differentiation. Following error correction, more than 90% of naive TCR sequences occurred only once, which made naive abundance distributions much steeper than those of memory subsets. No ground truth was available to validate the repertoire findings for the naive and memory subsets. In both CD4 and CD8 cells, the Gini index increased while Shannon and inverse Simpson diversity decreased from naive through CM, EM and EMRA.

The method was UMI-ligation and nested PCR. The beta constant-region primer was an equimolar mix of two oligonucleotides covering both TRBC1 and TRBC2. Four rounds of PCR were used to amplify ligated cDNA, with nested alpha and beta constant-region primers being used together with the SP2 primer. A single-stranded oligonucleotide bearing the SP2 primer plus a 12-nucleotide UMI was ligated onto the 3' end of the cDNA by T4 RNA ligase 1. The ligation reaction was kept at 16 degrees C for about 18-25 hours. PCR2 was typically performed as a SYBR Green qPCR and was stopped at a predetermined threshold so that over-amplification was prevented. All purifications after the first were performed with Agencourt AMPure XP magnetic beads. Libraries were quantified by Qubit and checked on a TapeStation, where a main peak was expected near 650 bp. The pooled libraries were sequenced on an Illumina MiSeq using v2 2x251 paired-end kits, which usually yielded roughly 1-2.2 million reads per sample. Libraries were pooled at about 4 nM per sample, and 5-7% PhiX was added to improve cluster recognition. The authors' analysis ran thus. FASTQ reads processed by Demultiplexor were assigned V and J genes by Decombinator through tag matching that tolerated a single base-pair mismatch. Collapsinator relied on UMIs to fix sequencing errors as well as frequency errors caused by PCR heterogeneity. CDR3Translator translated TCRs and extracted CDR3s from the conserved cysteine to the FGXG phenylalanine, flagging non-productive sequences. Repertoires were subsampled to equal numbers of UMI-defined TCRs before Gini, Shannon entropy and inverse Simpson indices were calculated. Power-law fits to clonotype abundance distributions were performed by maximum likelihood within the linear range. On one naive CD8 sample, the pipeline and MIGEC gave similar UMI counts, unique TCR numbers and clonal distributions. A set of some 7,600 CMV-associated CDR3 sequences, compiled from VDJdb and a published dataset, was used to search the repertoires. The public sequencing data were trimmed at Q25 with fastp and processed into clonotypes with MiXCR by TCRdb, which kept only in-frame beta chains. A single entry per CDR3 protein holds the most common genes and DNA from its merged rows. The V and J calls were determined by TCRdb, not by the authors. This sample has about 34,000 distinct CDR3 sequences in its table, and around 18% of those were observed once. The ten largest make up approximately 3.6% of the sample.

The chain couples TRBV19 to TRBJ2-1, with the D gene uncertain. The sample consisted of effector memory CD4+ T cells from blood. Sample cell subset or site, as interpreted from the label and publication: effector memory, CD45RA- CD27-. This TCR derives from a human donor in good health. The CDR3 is CASSPRSWNEQFF. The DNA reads TGTGCCAGTAGTCCTCGCAGCTGGAATGAGCAGTTCTTC.